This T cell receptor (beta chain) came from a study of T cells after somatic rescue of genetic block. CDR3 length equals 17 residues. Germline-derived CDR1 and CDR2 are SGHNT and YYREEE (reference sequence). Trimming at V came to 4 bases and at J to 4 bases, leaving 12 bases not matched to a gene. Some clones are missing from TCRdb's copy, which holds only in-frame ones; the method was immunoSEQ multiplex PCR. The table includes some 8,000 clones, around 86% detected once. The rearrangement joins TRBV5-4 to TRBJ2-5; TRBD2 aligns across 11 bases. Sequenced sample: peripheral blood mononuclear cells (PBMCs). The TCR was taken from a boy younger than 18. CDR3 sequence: CASSGKTSGAMGETQYF. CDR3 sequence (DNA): TGTGCCAGCAGCGGGAAGACTAGCGGGGCCATGGGAGAGACCCAGTACTTC.